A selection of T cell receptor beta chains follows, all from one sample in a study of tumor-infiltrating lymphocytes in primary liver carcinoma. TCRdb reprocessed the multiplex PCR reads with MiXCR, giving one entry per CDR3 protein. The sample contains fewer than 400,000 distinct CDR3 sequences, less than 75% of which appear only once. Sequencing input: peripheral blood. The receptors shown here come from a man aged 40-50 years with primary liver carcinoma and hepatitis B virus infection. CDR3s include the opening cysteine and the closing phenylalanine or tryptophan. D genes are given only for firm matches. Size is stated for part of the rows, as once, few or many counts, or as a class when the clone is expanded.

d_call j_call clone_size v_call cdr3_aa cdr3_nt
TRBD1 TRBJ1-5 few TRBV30 CALGQGGQPQHF TGTGCCCTGGGACAGGGGGGACAGCCCCAGCATTTT
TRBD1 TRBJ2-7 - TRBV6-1 CACSVNRGYKQYF TGTGCCTGCAGTGTTAACAGGGGCTACAAGCAGTACTTC
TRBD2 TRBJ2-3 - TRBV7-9 CASSLMGLATDTQYF TGTGCCAGCAGCTTAATGGGACTAGCGACAGATACGCAGTATTTT
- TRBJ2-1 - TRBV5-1 CASWGLLDEQSF TGCGCCTCATGGGGGCTACTTGATGAGCAGTCCTTC
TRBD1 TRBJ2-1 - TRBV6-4 CASSDWDRPNEQSF TGTGCCAGCAGTGACTGGGACAGGCCCAATGAGCAGTCCTTC
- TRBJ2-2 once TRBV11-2 CASSPTNRIGTGELFF TGTGCCAGCAGTCCCACGAACAGGATTGGTACCGGGGAGCTGTTTTTT
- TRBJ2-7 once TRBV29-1 CSVSGLGEVQYF TGCAGCGTTTCGGGACTGGGTGAAGTGCAGTACTTC
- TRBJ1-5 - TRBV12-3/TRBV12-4 CASSLGGGWGNQPQHF TGTGCCAGCAGTTTGGGTGGAGGGTGGGGCAATCAGCCCCAGCATTTT
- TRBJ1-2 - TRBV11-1 CAGSFVERDDYGYTF TGTGCCGGCAGCTTCGTGGAGAGGGACGACTATGGCTACACCTTC
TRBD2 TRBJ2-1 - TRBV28 CTSTLDVGRARFNEQFF TGTACCAGCACTCTCGACGTCGGGAGGGCCAGATTCAATGAGCAGTTCTTC
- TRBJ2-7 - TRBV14 CASSQEAGREKSSYELYF TGTGCCAGCAGCCAAGAGGCCGGGCGGGAAAAAAGCTCCTACGAGCTGTACTTC
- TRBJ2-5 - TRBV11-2 CASPVGLVPETQYF TGTGCCAGCCCCGTCGGGCTAGTCCCAGAGACCCAGTACTTC
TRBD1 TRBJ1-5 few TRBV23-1 CASSRYDLGRGEGKPQHF TGCGCCAGCAGTCGTTATGATCTAGGCAGGGGGGAGGGGAAGCCCCAGCATTTT
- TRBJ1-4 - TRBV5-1 CASSLVPDRDEKLFF TGCGCCAGCAGCTTGGTCCCGGACAGAGATGAAAAACTGTTTTTT
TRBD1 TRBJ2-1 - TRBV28 CASSSGGQGFLDEQFF TGTGCCAGCAGTTCAGGGGGACAGGGGTTTCTGGATGAGCAGTTCTTC
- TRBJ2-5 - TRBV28 CASSTRDRYQETQYF TGTGCCAGCAGTACGCGAGACAGGTACCAAGAGACCCAGTACTTC
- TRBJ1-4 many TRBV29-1 CSVEDPMGREKLFF TGCAGCGTTGAAGATCCTATGGGGAGAGAAAAACTGTTTTTT
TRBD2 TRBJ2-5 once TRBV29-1 CSTSGKGETQYF TGCAGCACTAGCGGGAAGGGAGAGACCCAATACTTC
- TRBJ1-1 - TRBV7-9 CASSSTGSRLSAFF TGTGCCAGCAGCTCGACCGGGTCGCGCCTTTCGGCTTTCTTT
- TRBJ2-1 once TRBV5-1 CASSSSFSEGYNEQFF TGCGCCAGCAGCTCGTCTTTCAGCGAGGGCTACAATGAGCAGTTCTTC
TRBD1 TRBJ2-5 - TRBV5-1 CASSPLGQGGETQYF TGCGCCAGCAGCCCCCTGGGACAGGGCGGCGAGACCCAGTACTTC
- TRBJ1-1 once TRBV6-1 CASNFVMVTTEAFF TGTGCCAGCAACTTCGTCATGGTAACGACTGAAGCTTTCTTT
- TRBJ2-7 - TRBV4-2 CASSQVWRGSYEQYF TGTGCCAGCAGCCAAGTGTGGCGCGGATCCTACGAGCAGTACTTC
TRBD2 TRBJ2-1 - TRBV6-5 CANSLLAENYNEQFF TGTGCCAACAGTCTACTAGCGGAGAACTACAATGAGCAGTTCTTC
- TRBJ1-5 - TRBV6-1 CTTSKGGNQPQHF TGTACCACCAGTAAGGGGGGCAATCAGCCCCAGCATTTT
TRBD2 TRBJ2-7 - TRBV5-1 CARSLSGGGSYKQYF TGCGCCCGCAGCTTAAGCGGGGGCGGCTCCTACAAGCAGTACTTC
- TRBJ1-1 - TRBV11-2 CASSLTTLNTEALF TGTGCCAGCAGCTTAACCACCTTGAACACTGAAGCTCTCTTC
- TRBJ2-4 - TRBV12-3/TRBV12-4 CASSLSPGNIQYF TGTGCTAGCAGTTTATCACCAGGCAACATTCAGTACTTC
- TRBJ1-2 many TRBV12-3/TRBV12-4 CASSPATEYGYTF TGTGCCAGCAGCCCTGCGACTGAATATGGCTACACCTTC
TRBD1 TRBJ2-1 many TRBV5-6 CASSYMTGGLEQFF TGTGCCAGCAGCTATATGACAGGGGGGCTTGAGCAGTTCTTC
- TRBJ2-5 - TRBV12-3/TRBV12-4 CDSGPTKRETQYF TGTGACAGCGGACCAACTAAAAGGGAGACCCAGTACTTC
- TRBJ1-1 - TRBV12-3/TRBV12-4 CATGPMNTEAFF TGTGCCACGGGACCTATGAACACTGAAGCTTTCTTT
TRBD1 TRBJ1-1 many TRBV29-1 CSVDDRGPTEAFF TGCAGCGTTGATGACAGGGGACCCACTGAAGCTTTCTTT
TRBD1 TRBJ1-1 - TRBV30 CAWSLLDRDTEAFF TGTGCCTGGAGTTTATTGGACAGGGACACTGAAGCTTTCTTT
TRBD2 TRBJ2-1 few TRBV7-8 CASSLVSAGGDNEQFF TGTGCCAGCAGCTTAGTTTCAGCGGGAGGCGACAATGAGCAGTTCTTC
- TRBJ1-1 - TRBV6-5 CASMWVGNTEAFF TGTGCCAGCATGTGGGTAGGGAACACTGAAGCTTTCTTT
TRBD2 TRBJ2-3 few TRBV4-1 CASSQDGAGASTDTQYF TGCGCCAGCAGCCAAGATGGGGCGGGAGCTAGCACAGATACGCAGTATTTT
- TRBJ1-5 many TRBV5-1 CASSLDSYSNQPQHF TGCGCCAGCAGCTTGGACAGTTATAGCAATCAGCCCCAGCATTTT
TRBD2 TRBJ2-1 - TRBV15 CATSPGGSIGNEQFF TGTGCCACCAGTCCGGGAGGGTCGATAGGCAATGAGCAGTTCTTC
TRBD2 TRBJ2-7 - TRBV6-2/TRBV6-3 CARSSLLADYEQCF TGTGCCAGGAGCTCCCTACTAGCGGACTACGAGCAATGCTTC
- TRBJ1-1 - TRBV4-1 CASSRGADTESFF TGCGCCAGCAGCCGAGGGGCGGACACTGAATCTTTCTTT
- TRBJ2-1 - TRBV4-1 CASSQGGHQYNEQFF TGCGCCAGCAGCCAAGGGGGGCACCAATACAATGAGCAGTTCTTC
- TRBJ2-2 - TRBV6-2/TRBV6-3 CASSSGRNGDTGELFF TGTGCCAGCAGTTCCGGCCGGAATGGGGACACCGGGGAGCTGTTTTTT
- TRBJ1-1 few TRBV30 CAWSAIANTEAFF TGCGCCTGGAGTGCGATAGCGAACACTGAAGCTTTCTTT
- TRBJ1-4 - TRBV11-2 CASSKPSANEKLFF TGTGCCAGCAGCAAGCCCTCGGCTAATGAAAAACTGTTTTTT
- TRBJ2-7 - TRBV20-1 CSAIVDYEQYF TGCAGTGCTATCGTAGACTACGAGCAGTACTTC
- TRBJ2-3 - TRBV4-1 CASSQSANVGLDTQYF TGCGCCAGCAGCCAATCGGCTAACGTGGGACTAGATACGCAGTATTTT
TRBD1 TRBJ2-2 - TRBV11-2 CASSFQDRGPGELFF TGTGCCAGCAGCTTCCAGGACAGGGGGCCCGGGGAGCTGTTTTTT